These 27 T cell receptor beta chains were all obtained from the same sample, sequenced in a study of molecular identifiers for immune sequencing clone quantification. MiXCR, run by TCRdb on the PCR reads, gives a single entry per CDR3 protein. Counted here are 53,000 or so distinct CDR3 sequences, 36% occurring once; the ten biggest clones make up 3% to 4%. Sequencing was done on a sample of naive CD8+ T cells from blood, with Jurkat cell RNA spiked in. Described subset: FACS-sorted CD8+CD4-CCR7+CD45RA+ naive T cells. Source of these receptors: a human donor in good health. Some libraries in this study had Jurkat cell RNA spiked in.

The chain couples TRBV19 to TRBJ1-5; the D is unclear. The germline V and J ends were trimmed by 5 bases and 0 bases, with 11 bases remaining between them. Germline lookup yields CDR1 LNHDA and CDR2 SQIVND (reference sequence). CDR3 length: 15 amino acids. The CDR3 region is CASSSAGYSNQPQHF. The CDR3 nucleotides are TGTGCCAGTAGTTCAGCGGGGTATAGCAATCAGCCCCAGCATTTT.

Ten or more counts support this clonotype. The chain recombines TRBV9 with TRBJ2-2; D gene uncertain. CDR3 length equals 15 residues. The germline gives CDR1 SGDLS, CDR2 YYNGEE. The V gene lost 0 bases and the J gene lost 7 bases, with 13 bases spanning the gap. The CDR3 sequence: CASSVDAYLGGELFF. In DNA, the CDR3 is TGTGCCAGCAGCGTAGATGCATATCTAGGCGGGGAGCTGTTTTTT. Variable domain in full (rest from reference TRBV9 and TRBJ2-2): DSGVTQTPKHLITATGQRVTLRCSPRSGDLSVYWYQQSLDQGLQFLIQYYNGEERAKGNILERFSAQQFPDLHSELNLSSLELGDSALYFCASSVDAYLGGELFFGEGSRLTVL.

This clonotype was found many times. The chain uses TRBV14 and TRBJ2-2; 13 nucleotides align to TRBD2. Per germline, CDR1 SGHDN and CDR2 FVKESK. This CDR3 is 19 amino acids long. V was pared by 1 base and J by 0 bases, with 5 bases of the junction left unmatched. The CDR3 is CASSQVGLAGAANTGELFF. As DNA, the CDR3 is TGTGCCAGCAGCCAAGTCGGACTAGCGGGAGCCGCGAACACCGGGGAGCTGTTTTTT.

This clonotype was recorded many times. This chain joins TRBV29-1 and TRBJ2-1; the D gene is possibly TRBD1 (7 bases). Trimming pared 5 bases from V and 14 bases from J, leaving 16 bases between. The CDR3 sequence is 11 residues long. CDR1 and CDR2 from the germline V gene are SQVTM and ANQGSEA. Here the CDR3 DNA reads TGCAGCGTTCCTTTCAGGGGGGCCGAGTTCTTC. This translates into CSVPFRGAEFF.

In its sample, this clonotype was seen a few times. A read error may explain this, as a much larger clone is one base away. J is TRBJ1-5 and V is TRBV7-9; possible D gene TRBD1, 5 bases. The CDR3 covers 14 residues. CDR1 and CDR2 from the germline V gene are SEHNR and FQNEAQ (reference sequence). The CDR3 protein is CASSTGLGNQPQQF. CDR3 sequence (DNA): TGTGCCAGCAGTACGGGGCTGGGCAATCAGCCCCAGCAATTT.

This clonotype was picked up many times. The chain employs TRBV28 and TRBJ2-1, with 8 bases fitting TRBD1. V lost 1 base, J lost 9 bases, and 17 bases stayed unmatched. In germline, CDR1 is MDHEN, CDR2 SYDVKM. The CDR3 is made up of 18 amino acids. The CDR3 DNA sequence: TGTGCCAGCAGTTTATCCCTGGGACAGGCCATACAGTACGGTGAGCAGTTCTTC. Translating it yields CASSLSLGQAIQYGEQFF.

The chain recombines TRBV6-2 or TRBV6-3 with TRBJ2-5; tentatively, D is TRBD2 (6 bases). The CDR3 is 14 amino acids. CDR1 MNHEY and CDR2 SVGEGT come from the germline V gene. The germline V and J ends were trimmed by 8 bases and 2 bases, with 15 bases remaining between them. The CDR3 is CASGSGLQQETQYF. The CDR3 DNA reads TGTGCCAGCGGGTCGGGACTCCAACAAGAGACCCAGTACTTC.

This clonotype showed up just a few times. The chain uses TRBV7-9 and TRBJ2-5; weak D call: TRBD1 (6 bases). CDR3 length: 15 residues. Germline loops: CDR1 SEHNR, CDR2 FQNEAQ (reference sequence). V was shortened by 3 bases and J by 0 bases, with 11 bases between the two germline ends. The CDR3 coding sequence is TGTGCCAGCAGCTTCAACAGGGAATACCAAGAGACCCAGTACTTC. Translating gives CASSFNREYQETQYF.

On this clonotype itself: This sequence may be a read error, since a much larger clone differs from it by one base. It is likely a read error, because the conserved phenylalanine at the end of the CDR3 is missing. This sequence joins TRBV10-2 and TRBJ1-5; D is unclear. Germline assignment: CDR1 WSHSY and CDR2 SAAADI. This CDR3 has 9 amino acids. V shed 8 bases and J shed 8 bases, with 4 bases lying between them. The CDR3 sequence is CASGEPQHI. CDR3 in DNA: TGCGCCAGCGGAGAGCCCCAGCATATT.

This chain links TRBV29-1 with TRBJ1-2; possibly TRBD1 for D (6 bases). Between the trimmed V and J ends, which lost 7 bases and 2 bases, there was a span of 14 bases. In germline, CDR1 is SQVTM, CDR2 ANQGSEA. CDR3 length equals 13 residues. CDR3 loop: CSEEERGNYGYTF. The CDR3 nucleotides read TGCAGCGAAGAAGAAAGGGGGAACTATGGCTACACCTTC.

In the case of this clonotype: This may come from a read error, since a much larger clone is one base off. The rearrangement joins TRBV7-9 to TRBJ2-2; D may be TRBD1 (6 bases). CDR3 length: 17 amino acids. Germline V gene data show CDR1 as SEHNR and CDR2 as FQNEAQ (reference sequence). The CDR3 spells CAGAPDSARGISGERFF. The CDR3 DNA reads as TGTGCCGGCGCCCCGGACAGCGCCAGGGGTATTTCCGGGGAGCGGTTTTTT.

The gene calls are TRBV29-1 and TRBJ2-5; D remains ambiguous. Trimming shortened V by 4 bases and J by 2 bases, and 11 bases separated the two germline ends. Germline CDR1 is SQVTM and CDR2 is ANQGSEA. The CDR3 loop spans 13 amino acids. CDR3 amino acids: CSVGALPQETQYF. For the CDR3, the DNA is TGCAGCGTTGGGGCTTTACCTCAAGAGACCCAGTACTTC.

This clonotype came up many times. V gene TRBV28 combines with J gene TRBJ1-5, with D uncertain. CDR1 is MDHEN and CDR2 is SYDVKM in the germline V gene. The CDR3 totals 13 residues. Between the trimmed V and J ends, which lost 7 bases and 8 bases, there was a span of 15 bases. The CDR3 loop is CASISEWSKPQHF. The DNA of the CDR3 is TGTGCCAGCATCTCTGAGTGGAGCAAGCCCCAGCATTTT.

This chain links TRBV4-1 with TRBJ2-7; 8 bases map to TRBD1. Germline V gene sequence: CDR1 MGHRA, CDR2 YSYEKL. This CDR3 comprises 15 residues. V was clipped by 4 bases and J by 6 bases; unmatched bases: 11. The CDR3 coding sequence is TGCGCCAGCAGCCGTGGTCTGGACAGGGTCCGCGAGCAGTACTTC. Translating it yields CASSRGLDRVREQYF.

In this sample, this clonotype turned up many times. CDR3 loop: CATSVSGTEGEQYF. The CDR3 DNA follows: TGTGCCACCAGCGTGAGCGGAACAGAAGGCGAGCAGTACTTC. The chain has TRBV24-1 and TRBJ2-7, with D maybe TRBD2 (5 bases). CDR1 KGHDR and CDR2 SFDVKD come from the germline V gene. The CDR3 loop spans 14 amino acids. V dropped 7 bases and J dropped 6 bases, with 18 bases sitting between them.

CDR3 amino acids: CASSAGTNGYEQYF. In DNA form, the CDR3 reads TGTGCCAGCAGCGCCGGGACTAACGGGTACGAGCAGTACTTC. V and J are TRBV9 and TRBJ2-7; 7 bases agree with TRBD2. CDR3 size: 14 residues. CDR1 SGDLS and CDR2 YYNGEE come from the germline V gene. After removal of 3 bases from V and 4 bases from J, the junction contained 7 bases not matched to a gene.

This clonotype was counted between two and nine times. The chain uses TRBV5-5 and TRBJ2-1; TRBD2 matches at 12 bases. This CDR3 comprises 15 residues. Losses at the gene ends were 4 bases for V and 5 bases for J; bases not matched to a gene: 4. Germline CDR1 SGHKS, CDR2 YYEKEE (reference sequence). The CDR3, as DNA: TGTGCCAGCAGCGGATGGACTAGCGGGGACAATGAGCAGTTCTTC. Translation: CASSGWTSGDNEQFF. The full variable domain, rest sourced from reference TRBV5-5 and TRBJ2-1, is DAGVTQSPTHLIKTRGQQVTLRCSPISGHKSVSWYQQVLGQGPQFIFQYYEKEERGRGNFPDRFSARQFPNYSSELNVNALLLGDSALYLCASSGWTSGDNEQFFGPGTRLTVL.

This clonotype was seen repeatedly, ten times or more. V is TRBV14 and J is TRBJ2-3; 7 bases are a match to TRBD2. Trimming cost V 0 bases and J 5 bases; bases outside gene matches: 8. CDR1 SGHDN and CDR2 FVKESK come from the germline V gene. This CDR3 is 16 amino acids long. For the CDR3, the DNA is TGTGCCAGCAGCCAAGAACCGGGAGGAATGTTAGATACGCAGTATTTT. It translates to CASSQEPGGMLDTQYF.

The chain uses TRBV24-1 and TRBJ2-3; D gene ambiguous. V was pared by 0 bases and J by 4 bases, with 10 bases between. The CDR3 totals 15 residues. Germline CDR1 KGHDR, CDR2 SFDVKD. The CDR3 here is CATSDLGDEADTQYF. CDR3 nucleotides: TGTGCCACCAGTGATTTGGGCGACGAGGCAGATACGCAGTATTTT.

This clonotype was picked up many times. This chain uses TRBV12-3 or TRBV12-4 with TRBJ1-5; 7 bases agree with TRBD1. Trimming cost V 5 bases and J 4 bases; bases outside gene matches: 5. The CDR3 length is 14 residues. The CDR3: CASSRDSGNQPQHF. The CDR3 DNA is TGTGCCAGCAGTCGGGACAGTGGGAATCAGCCCCAGCATTTT.

About this clonotype itself: A read error may explain this, as a much larger clone is one base away. V usage is TRBV28 and J usage is TRBJ1-5; D ambiguous. Germline values: CDR1 MDHEN, CDR2 SYDVKM. The CDR3 is made up of 16 amino acids. CDR3 loop: CASSLLQAYSNQLQHF. Here the CDR3 DNA reads TGTGCCAGCAGTTTGCTTCAAGCGTATAGCAATCAGCTCCAGCATTTT.

The rearrangement joins TRBV27 to TRBJ2-1, with D possibly matching TRBD2 (6 bases). Trimming removed 4 bases from V and 0 bases from J, with 16 bases in between. The CDR3 is 17 residues long. Germline V gives CDR1 MNHEY, CDR2 SMNVEV (reference sequence). CDR3 sequence reads: CASSSSPSANSYNEQFF. The DNA of the CDR3 is TGTGCCAGCAGTTCCAGCCCTAGCGCCAACTCCTACAATGAGCAGTTCTTC.

This clonotype has only one observation. A much bigger clone sits one base away, suggesting this may be a read error. The V and J genes are TRBV20-1 and TRBJ2-3; D not resolved. Germline V CDR1 and CDR2: DFQATT, SNEGSKA (reference sequence). CDR3 length equals 13 residues. V was trimmed by 5 bases and J by 8 bases, leaving 17 bases between them. CDR3 residues: CSAPPQPGATQYF. The CDR3 nucleotides read TGCAGTGCTCCTCCTCAACCCGGTGCTACGCAGTATTTT.

With respect to this clonotype: No conserved phenylalanine or tryptophan ends this CDR3, so it is likely a read error. It is unclear where the CDR3 begins or ends on the DNA, so no DNA is shown, and the CDR3 is as TCRdb lists it. The chain is built from TRBV6-2 or TRBV6-3 and TRBJ1-1. From its first to its last residue, the CDR3 has 11 amino acids. Germline CDR1 is MNHEY and CDR2 is SVGEGT. The CDR3: CASSRYTEAFI.

This chain connects TRBV7-2 to TRBJ2-7, with D perhaps matching TRBD1 or TRBD2 (6 bases each). CDR3 length: 14 amino acids. Trimming took 4 bases from V and 4 from J, leaving 14 bases between them. In germline, CDR1 is SGHTA, CDR2 FQGNSA. The CDR3 region is CASSWGAGGYEQYF. CDR3 DNA: TGTGCCAGCAGCTGGGGGGCCGGAGGATACGAGCAGTACTTC.

Concerning this clonotype: A read error may be the cause here, since a much bigger clone is one base away. In nucleotides, the CDR3 is TGTGCCAGCAGTATATCGACAGTATATCTGCCCCAGCATTTT. Amino acid sequence: CASSISTVYLPQHF. The genes are TRBV12-3 or TRBV12-4 and TRBJ1-5; perhaps TRBD1 as D (5 bases). The CDR3 spans 14 residues. V shed 5 bases and J shed 9 bases, with 17 bases lying between them.

The chain joins TRBV19 to TRBJ2-7, with D tentatively TRBD2 (5 bases). V gave up 5 bases and J gave up 0 bases, with 11 bases separating them. CDR1 LNHDA and CDR2 SQIVND come from the germline V gene (reference sequence). The CDR3 is 14 amino acids. The CDR3 DNA reads as TGTGCCAGTAGTGCCAGCGGAAACTCCTACGAGCAGTACTTC. It yields the protein CASSASGNSYEQYF.